The 25 T cell receptor beta chains given below trace back to one sample, sequenced in a study of blood T cells in healthy people across ages. Together with a sample-barcoded 5' primer, a J-beta primer mix was included in a second PCR lasting roughly 6 to 12 cycles. TCRdb re-called the 5' RACE reads through MiXCR, storing one row per CDR3 protein. The sample has around 710,000 distinct CDR3 sequences, roughly 43% seen once; the top ten hold about 20%. The sequenced sample consisted of blood. The receptors originated from a woman aged 55-70 years in good health.

The genes are TRBV20-1 and TRBJ2-3; 8 bases are shared with TRBD2. J gave up 5 bases and V 0 bases, and 13 bases lay outside the gene matches. CDR1 DFQATT and CDR2 SNEGSKA come from the germline V gene (reference sequence). The CDR3 is made up of 17 amino acids. For the CDR3, the DNA is TGCAGTGCTAGAGATCAGGTCCACGTTCTAGCGGGAGATACGCAGTATTTT. Residues: CSARDQVHVLAGDTQYF.

The J gene is TRBJ2-1, the V gene TRBV14; 9 bases align to TRBD1. Germline V CDR1 and CDR2: SGHDN, FVKESK. V was clipped by 4 bases and J by 8 bases; unmatched bases: 9. The CDR3 contains 15 residues. The chain's CDR3 is CASSRSGTGWDEQFF. The CDR3 DNA follows: TGTGCCAGCAGCCGATCCGGGACAGGGTGGGATGAGCAGTTCTTC.

This chain connects TRBV7-2 to TRBJ1-2; 7 nucleotides line up with TRBD1. CDR1 is SGHTA and CDR2 is FQGNSA in the germline V gene. Trimming cost V 4 bases and J 2 bases; bases outside gene matches: 4. This CDR3 region has 14 residues. The DNA of the CDR3 is TGTGCCAGCAGCTCGCAACAGGGGAACTATGGCTACACCTTC. Protein sequence: CASSSQQGNYGYTF.

The chain uses TRBV3-1 and TRBJ1-1; D not certain. The CDR3 is 15 residues long. V gave up 0 bases and J gave up 1 base, with 9 bases separating them. Germline assignment: CDR1 LGHDT and CDR2 YNNKEL (reference sequence). CDR3 coding DNA: TGTGCCAGCAGCCAAGAACCGGGATCGAACACTGAAGCTTTCTTT. Its translation: CASSQEPGSNTEAFF.

In this sample, this clonotype turned up a few times. V usage is TRBV7-9 and J usage is TRBJ1-6; no clear D gene. CDR3 length: 14 amino acids. Germline V gene data show CDR1 as SEHNR and CDR2 as FQNEAQ (reference sequence). The V end was cut by 5 bases, the J end by 5 bases, with 10 bases between. CDR3 sequence (DNA): TGTGCCAGCAGCGCGGGAGGCGATAATTCACCCCTCCACTTT. It encodes CASSAGGDNSPLHF. The whole variable domain, filled in from reference TRBV7-9 and TRBJ1-6, reads DTGVSQNPRHKITKRGQNVTFRCDPISEHNRLYWYRQTLGQGPEFLTYFQNEAQLEKSRLLSDRFSAERPKGSFSTLEIQRTEQGDSAMYLCASSAGGDNSPLHFGNGTRLTVT.

On this clonotype: A much larger clone lies one base from this, so it may be a read error. The chain is built from TRBV29-1 and TRBJ2-7; a weak D match, TRBD2 (6 bases). V lost 8 bases and J lost 1, with 12 bases in between. The CDR3 loop spans 12 amino acids. Germline V CDR1 and CDR2: SQVTM, ANQGSEA. This chain's CDR3 is CSSSGESYEQYF. The CDR3 nucleotides are TGCAGCAGCTCGGGGGAGTCCTACGAGCAGTACTTC.

This chain joins TRBV7-2 and TRBJ1-4; the D is unclear. The germline CDR1 and CDR2 sequences are SGHTA and FQGNSA. The ends were cut back, 4 bases at V and 7 bases at J, with 16 bases in the middle. This CDR3 comprises 15 residues. The CDR3 coding sequence is TGTGCCAGCAGCTGGGATTCTGAGGGAACTGAAAAACTGTTTTTT. Its protein product is CASSWDSEGTEKLFF.

For this clonotype: The junction shows a germline mismatch at one end, possibly a read error. The chain links TRBV4-1 to TRBJ1-2, with a tentative D call TRBD1 (5 bases). The CDR3 runs to 15 residues. Germline V gene data show CDR1 as MGHRA and CDR2 as YSYEKL. CDR3 sequence reads: CDSSQDVGGYYGYTF. The CDR3, as DNA: TGCGACAGCAGCCAAGACGTGGGGGGATACTATGGCTACACCTTC.

The table lists this clonotype with a few counts. The CDR3 protein is CASSDDVEFEAFF. The CDR3 DNA follows: TGTGCCAGCAGTGACGATGTGGAGTTTGAAGCTTTCTTT. This chain connects TRBV6-1 to TRBJ1-1; D remains ambiguous. The CDR3 is 13 amino acids. The ends were cut back, 3 bases at V and 7 bases at J, with 12 bases in the middle. CDR1 and CDR2 (germline): MNHNS, SASEGT.

The chain carries TRBV6-6 and TRBJ2-4; the D call may be TRBD1 or TRBD2 (8 bases each). This CDR3 comprises 15 residues. Trimming took off 5 bases at V and 13 bases at J, with 24 bases between the two ends. CDR1 and CDR2 from the germline V gene are MNHNY and SVGAGI (reference sequence). The CDR3 spells CASSPTGGPSGGQYF. CDR3 DNA sequence: TGTGCCAGCAGTCCCACAGGGGGGCCTTCGGGAGGGCAGTACTTC.

The CDR3: CASSPDFSKHYEQFF. The CDR3 DNA is TGTGCCAGCAGCCCGGACTTTAGTAAACACTATGAGCAGTTCTTC. The chain employs TRBV7-2 and TRBJ2-1, with D possibly being TRBD2 (5 bases). With 5 bases removed from V and 8 bases from J, the gap between germline ends came to 19 bases. Germline V gene sequence: CDR1 SGHTA, CDR2 FQGNSA. This CDR3 region has 15 residues.

The gene calls are TRBV11-2 and TRBJ2-1; D perhaps matches TRBD2 (5 bases). V was trimmed by 4 bases and J by 10 bases, leaving 17 bases between them. Germline V CDR1 and CDR2: SGHAT, FQNNGV. The CDR3 spans 14 residues. CDR3 sequence reads: CASSSSTQAVEQFF. The CDR3 DNA is TGTGCCAGCAGCTCCTCGACTCAAGCGGTGGAGCAGTTCTTC.

The rearrangement joins TRBV29-1 to TRBJ2-7; D perhaps matches TRBD2 (5 bases). The CDR3 length is 14 residues. Trimming cost V 5 bases and J 0 bases, with 14 bases left between them. In germline, CDR1 is SQVTM, CDR2 ANQGSEA. The CDR3 reads CSVLGVGSSYEQYF. The CDR3 DNA reads as TGCAGCGTTCTCGGGGTGGGGAGCTCCTACGAGCAGTACTTC.

This clonotype was counted at least ten times. The chain joins TRBV5-1 to TRBJ2-1; 8 positions agree with TRBD1. The germline gives CDR1 SGHRS, CDR2 YFSETQ. V shed 2 bases, J shed 2 bases, and the junction held 3 bases outside the gene matches. The CDR3 runs to 15 residues. The CDR3 here is CASSFGTGTYNEQFF. The CDR3 DNA follows: TGCGCCAGCAGCTTCGGGACAGGTACCTACAATGAGCAGTTCTTC.

The genes are TRBV2 and TRBJ1-6; no firm D call. The V gene's germline CDR1 is SNHLY and CDR2 FYNNEI. CDR3 length: 10 residues. Trimming cost V 4 bases and J 14 bases, with 6 bases left between them. The CDR3, as DNA: TGTGCCAGCAGTGGCCATACCCTCCACTTT. This translates into CASSGHTLHF.

This clonotype was seen a few times. V and J are TRBV11-2 and TRBJ2-4; D is unclear. The J call is uncertain, as TRBJ2-7 better fits the DNA end. Germline V gene lookup returns CDR1 SGHAT and CDR2 FQNNGV. The CDR3 runs to 16 residues. CDR3 sequence reads: CASSLDGVGLFYEQYF. The CDR3 DNA is TGTGCCAGCAGCTTAGATGGAGTGGGTCTCTTCTACGAGCAGTACTTC.

The genes are TRBV7-3 and TRBJ2-3; TRBD1 agrees at 7 bases. CDR1 and CDR2 from the germline V gene are SGHTA and FQGTGA. This CDR3 comprises 14 residues. With 5 bases clipped from V and 4 bases from J, the junction kept 6 bases outside the gene matches. In nucleotides, the CDR3 is TGTGCCAGCAGCCCAATAGGGGGCGCAGATACGCAGTATTTT. This codes for CASSPIGGADTQYF.

The rearrangement links TRBV28 to TRBJ2-3, with TRBD2 identical over 13 bases. Per the germline V gene, CDR1 is MDHEN and CDR2 is SYDVKM. The CDR3 is made up of 16 amino acids. After removal of 5 bases from V and 3 bases from J, the junction contained 5 bases not matched to a gene. CDR3 coding DNA: TGTGCCAGCAGTCCCGGGACTAGCGGGAAAACAGATACGCAGTATTTT. This encodes CASSPGTSGKTDTQYF. Combining the CDR3 with reference TRBV28 and TRBJ2-3 gives the whole variable domain DVKVTQSSRYLVKRTGEKVFLECVQDMDHENMFWYRQDPGLGLRLIYFSYDVKMKEKGDIPEGYSVSREKKERFSLILESASTNQTSMYLCASSPGTSGKTDTQYFGPGTRLTVL.

The gene calls are TRBV10-3 and TRBJ2-3, with TRBD2 identical over 9 bases. J lost 0 bases, V lost 4 bases, and 5 bases had no gene match. The V gene's germline CDR1 is ENHRY and CDR2 SYGVKD. The CDR3 contains 16 residues. The CDR3 protein is CAISGPLAGSTDTQYF. Written as DNA, the CDR3 is TGTGCCATCAGTGGCCCCCTAGCGGGGAGCACAGATACGCAGTATTTT.

The chain couples TRBV21-1 to TRBJ2-1; TRBD2, the table's D call, was not compared with the DNA. TRBV21-1 is marked as a pseudogene. The CDR3 runs 18 residues. CDR3 sequence: CASSKGKTSGRVGNEQFF. The CDR3 bases are TGTGCCAGCAGCAAAGGGAAGACTAGCGGGAGAGTGGGCAATGAGCAGTTCTTC.

Only a few counts were recorded for this clonotype. This sequence joins TRBV14 and TRBJ1-6; no clear D. The CDR3 consists of 15 residues. Trimming stripped 2 bases from V and 5 bases from J, with 10 bases between. Germline CDR1 is SGHDN and CDR2 is FVKESK. CDR3 sequence: CASSQPPEDNSPLHF. CDR3 DNA: TGTGCCAGCAGCCAACCCCCGGAGGATAATTCACCCCTCCACTTT.

V gene TRBV7-3 combines with J gene TRBJ2-1; D may be TRBD1 (6 bases). Trimming took 6 bases from V and 8 from J, leaving 20 bases between them. The CDR3 has 15 residues. Per the germline V gene, CDR1 is SGHTA and CDR2 is FQGTGA. The CDR3 nucleotides read TGTGCCAGCAGGCTCCAAGGGGGTATTAGCGATGAGCAGTTCTTC. It yields the protein CASRLQGGISDEQFF.

The chain is built from TRBV29-1 and TRBJ1-2; D is unclear. The CDR3 sequence is 13 residues long. CDR1 and CDR2 (germline): SQVTM, ANQGSEA. Trimming took 2 bases from V and 7 from J, leaving 14 bases between them. CDR3 DNA sequence: TGCAGCGTTGAAATTGTGGCAGGTGGTGGCTACACCTTC. Translating it yields CSVEIVAGGGYTF.

V and J are TRBV7-9 and TRBJ1-2; possible D gene TRBD1, 6 bases. Germline CDR1 and CDR2: SEHNR and FQNEAQ (reference sequence). This CDR3 is built from 11 residues. The V gene lost 8 bases and the J gene lost 6 bases, with 10 bases spanning the gap. The CDR3 spells CASAGAHGYTF. DNA for the CDR3: TGTGCCAGCGCAGGGGCCCATGGCTACACCTTC.

V gene TRBV29-1 combines with J gene TRBJ2-1; 9 positions agree with TRBD2. The CDR3 runs 14 residues. V trimming: 6 bases; J trimming: 2 bases; junction bases outside the gene matches: 5. Per the germline V gene, CDR1 is SQVTM and CDR2 is ANQGSEA. As DNA, the CDR3 is TGCAGCGTCGAGCTAGCGGGGACCTACAATGAGCAGTTCTTC. Protein product: CSVELAGTYNEQFF.